A selection of T cell receptor beta chains follows, all from one sample in a study of beta chain features in type 1 diabetes. The method was immunoSEQ multiplex PCR; TCRdb's version includes in-frame clones alone and lacks a portion of them. The sample shows more than 250,000 clones, 20% of them seen only once. What was sequenced was naive CD4+ T cells from blood. Every receptor here comes from a middle-aged woman with type 1 diabetes. Each CDR3 is given with its conserved first and last residue. D genes are given only for firm matches. For some rows the clone size is stated as once, few or many, or as a class when expanded; others skip it.

d_call cdr3_length clone_size j_call v_call cdr3_nt cdr3_aa
TRBD1 13 NA TRBJ1-5 TRBV11-2 TGTGCCAGCAGCTCACAGGGGGATCAGCCCCAGCATTTT CASSSQGDQPQHF
NA 14 few TRBJ2-6 TRBV5-6 TGTGCCAGCAGCTCGACTCGGGTGGCCAACGTCCTGACTTTC CASSSTRVANVLTF
TRBD1 12 NA TRBJ2-7 TRBV29-1 TGCAGCGCCCTCGGACAGGGCTACGAGCAGTACTTC CSALGQGYEQYF
NA 13 NA TRBJ1-5 TRBV2 TGTGCCAGCAGCGGACAGATCAATCAGCCCCAGCATTTT CASSGQINQPQHF
TRBD2 16 NA TRBJ2-1 TRBV19 TGTGCCAGTAGTAGGGACTACCTGAGCTCCTACAATGAGCAGTTCTTC CASSRDYLSSYNEQFF
NA 11 NA TRBJ2-1 TRBV11-3 TGTGCCAGCAGTAGGGGGTATGAGCAGTTCTTC CASSRGYEQFF
TRBD1 18 NA TRBJ2-7 TRBV30 TGTGCCTGGAGTCCCGGGACAGGGGTTGTGAGTATTGTTAGCGAGCAGTACTTC CAWSPGTGVVSIVSEQYF
NA 15 NA TRBJ2-1 TRBV5-1 TGCGCCAGCACCCCCGTCGGGTCTGGTTACAATGAGCAGTTCTTC CASTPVGSGYNEQFF
NA 14 NA TRBJ1-5 TRBV6-1 TGTGCCAGCAGCGAAACAGGGTTTGATCAGCCCCAGCATTTT CASSETGFDQPQHF
TRBD1 14 few TRBJ2-7 TRBV7-9 TGTGCCAGCAGCTCGACAGGGTGGGTGGACGAGCAGTACTTC CASSSTGWVDEQYF
NA 13 few TRBJ2-6 TRBV28 TGTGCCAGCTTTCAGGCCGGGGCCAACGTCCTGACTTTC CASFQAGANVLTF
NA 13 NA TRBJ1-1 TRBV5-4 TGTGCCAGCAGCTTGGAAGAGGGCACTGAAGCTTTCTTT CASSLEEGTEAFF
TRBD2 16 NA TRBJ2-7 TRBV5-1 TGCGCCAGCAGCCCGATCGAGCGGGGACGCTTCTGGGAGCAGTACTTC CASSPIERGRFWEQYF
NA 16 NA TRBJ2-7 TRBV5-6 TGTGCCAGCAGTCCATCCCGGGGGGCGAGCTCCTACGAGCAGTACTTC CASSPSRGASSYEQYF
NA 15 few TRBJ2-2 TRBV28 TGTGCCAGCACTAGGACGGGGGTCGGCACCGGGGAGCTGTTTTTT CASTRTGVGTGELFF
NA 18 NA TRBJ2-7 TRBV9 TGTGCCAGCAGCGTAGCCCCCTCCGGGAGACATACCCTCTACGAGCAGTACTTC CASSVAPSGRHTLYEQYF
NA 17 NA TRBJ1-2 TRBV9 TGTGCCAGCAGCGTAGCAGAACGTGGCAGGGGTTCCTATGGCTACACCTTC CASSVAERGRGSYGYTF
NA 15 few TRBJ2-4 TRBV6-5 TGTGCCAGCAGTTACTCAGCGACTAATGGAAACATTCAGTACTTC CASSYSATNGNIQYF
NA 16 few TRBJ2-1 TRBV7-2 TGTGCCAGCAGCTTAGTGGGCGGGATAGTGTACAATGAGCAGTTCTTC CASSLVGGIVYNEQFF
NA 15 NA TRBJ2-7 TRBV6-5 TGTGCCAGCAGTTACCCAAGTGCACAGGGCTACGAGCAGTACTTC CASSYPSAQGYEQYF
NA 13 NA TRBJ2-7 TRBV5-6 TGTGCCAGCAGCTCGACTTATTTCTACGAGCAGTACTTC CASSSTYFYEQYF
NA 15 NA TRBJ1-6 TRBV7-9 TGTGCCAGCAGCTTAGTGGCGCGGGGAGGATCACCCCTCCACTTT CASSLVARGGSPLHF
TRBD1 15 NA TRBJ1-4 TRBV27 TGTGCCAGCAGTCGACAGGGGGCTACTAATGAAAAACTGTTTTTT CASSRQGATNEKLFF
NA 15 NA TRBJ2-2 TRBV2 TGTGCCAGCACCCCCCAGGACTTAAACACCGGGGAGCTGTTTTTT CASTPQDLNTGELFF
NA 16 few TRBJ1-5 TRBV28 TGTGCCAGCACCTCGGCGGAGGGGGGGTATTATCAGCCCCAGCATTTT CASTSAEGGYYQPQHF
TRBD2 15 NA TRBJ2-7 TRBV5-1 TGCGCCAGCAGCTTGCCTAGCGGGAGTTCCTACGAGCAGTACTTC CASSLPSGSSYEQYF
NA 13 few TRBJ1-2 TRBV9 TGTGCCAGCAGCCTTGACAGTACCGGGGGCTACACCTTC CASSLDSTGGYTF
NA 18 few TRBJ1-1 TRBV10-3 TGTGCCATCAGGGGCAACGTCGCCTCATTAGTTGGGAACACTGAAGCTTTCTTT CAIRGNVASLVGNTEAFF
NA 14 NA TRBJ1-1 TRBV29-1 TGCAGCGTTAACAGGGTGTCCATGGGCACTGAAGCTTTCTTT CSVNRVSMGTEAFF
NA 15 few TRBJ2-1 TRBV9 TGTGCCAGCAGCGTAGCGGCGGGGGCCCTCAATGAGCAGTTCTTC CASSVAAGALNEQFF
NA 12 NA TRBJ1-1 TRBV5-1 TGCGCCAGCAGCTTGGGGAGCGAAGAAGCTTTCTTT CASSLGSEEAFF
NA 15 few TRBJ2-1 TRBV9 TGTGCCAGCAGCGCCCGGTGGAGCTCCTACAATGAGCAGTTCTTC CASSARWSSYNEQFF
TRBD1 13 NA TRBJ2-7 TRBV27 TGTGCCAGCAGCCGGACAGGGGGCTACGAGCAGTACTTC CASSRTGGYEQYF
NA 14 NA TRBJ2-7 TRBV9 TGTGCCAGCAGCATGACCTCCGGGGGCTACGAGCAGTACTTC CASSMTSGGYEQYF
TRBD1 14 few TRBJ1-4 TRBV5-4 TGTGCCAGCAGCCTACAGGGGAGGCAAGAAAAACTGTTTTTT CASSLQGRQEKLFF
NA 13 few TRBJ2-5 TRBV5-4 TGTGCCAGCAGCCCCGGGGTTCAAGAGACCCAGTACTTC CASSPGVQETQYF
TRBD2 18 NA TRBJ2-1 TRBV18 TGTGCCAGCTCACCACTCAGAGACTCTAGCGGGAGTTGGGATGAGCAGTTCTTC CASSPLRDSSGSWDEQFF
TRBD2 16 few TRBJ2-7 TRBV5-1 TGCGCCAGCAGCTTGACGGTAGCGGGAGGTCCCGACGAGCAGTACTTC CASSLTVAGGPDEQYF
TRBD2 14 NA TRBJ2-3 TRBV29-1 TGCAGCGTTGTTCCTAGCGGGGGCACAGATACGCAGTATTTT CSVVPSGGTDTQYF
TRBD1 14 NA TRBJ2-1 TRBV7-3 TGTGCCAGCAGCACGGACAGGGCCGGCAATGAGCAGTTCTTC CASSTDRAGNEQFF
NA 14 NA TRBJ2-2 TRBV2 TGTGCCAGCAGTGAAGGGTGGAGAGGCGGGGAGCTGTTTTTT CASSEGWRGGELFF
TRBD2 13 few TRBJ2-3 TRBV29-1 TGCAGCGTTGCGACTAGCGGGAGAGATACGCAGTATTTT CSVATSGRDTQYF
TRBD2 17 NA TRBJ2-1 TRBV9 TGTGCCAGCAGCACTCGGACTAGCGGGAGGACCTACAATGAGCAGTTCTTC CASSTRTSGRTYNEQFF
NA 13 NA TRBJ2-7 TRBV9 TGTGCCAGCAGCGGGGACATCGCCTTGGAGCAGTACTTC CASSGDIALEQYF
NA 16 NA TRBJ2-1 TRBV29-1 TGCAGCGTTGAAGATCCCGATAGGAGCTCCTACAATGAGCAGTTCTTC CSVEDPDRSSYNEQFF
NA 15 NA TRBJ2-1 TRBV7-3 TGTGCCAGCAGCTTCAGCACTAGCTCCTACAATGAGCAGTTCTTC CASSFSTSSYNEQFF
TRBD1 13 few TRBJ1-2 TRBV18 TGTGCCAGCTCACCCGGACAGGGCGACGGCTACACCTTC CASSPGQGDGYTF
NA 14 few TRBJ1-2 TRBV4-1 TGCGCCAGCAGCCAGGGAACGACAGGTCATGGCTACACCTTC CASSQGTTGHGYTF
NA 13 NA TRBJ2-1 TRBV11-3 TGTGCCAGCAGCTTAACCAACGGGGTTGAGCAGTTCTTC CASSLTNGVEQFF
NA 14 NA TRBJ2-3 TRBV9 TGTGCCAGCAGCGTCGTGTCGTTCTCAGATACGCAGTATTTT CASSVVSFSDTQYF
NA 16 NA TRBJ1-5 TRBV6-5 TGTGCCAGCAGTTACTCTGGAACAGATAGGGGACAGCCCCAGCATTTT CASSYSGTDRGQPQHF
NA 14 NA TRBJ1-2 TRBV6-5 TGTGCCAGCAGTTATCAGTACGATAACTATGGCTACACCTTC CASSYQYDNYGYTF
NA 13 NA TRBJ1-1 TRBV30 TGTGCCTGGAGGCTAGACAGGTTACATGAAGCTTTCTTT CAWRLDRLHEAFF
NA 14 few TRBJ1-1 TRBV7-2 TGTGCCAGCCGAAGTCCACAGGGCTTTCAGGGAGCTTTCTTT CASRSPQGFQGAFF
NA 13 NA TRBJ2-5 TRBV28 TGTGCCAGCATCCTTAGCGGCGGAGAGACCCAGTACTTC CASILSGGETQYF
NA 13 NA TRBJ1-5 TRBV7-3 TGTGCCAGCAGCCCAGGAATCAATCAGCCCCAGCATTTT CASSPGINQPQHF
TRBD1 13 NA TRBJ2-1 TRBV13 TGTGCCAGTGGGGCAGGGGGCTATAATGAGCAGTTCTTC CASGAGGYNEQFF